This T cell receptor beta chain was found in a study of T cell changes during pregnancy in multiple sclerosis. TCRdb's table, derived via immunoSEQ multiplex PCR, lists solely in-frame clones and lacks some. The top ten clones hold under 2% of a sample with under 80,000 clones, 88% of them seen once. The sequence derives from a female donor with multiple sclerosis, enrolled in a pregnancy study. The material sequenced was peripheral blood, taken in the first trimester of pregnancy.

The CDR3 nucleotides read TGTGCCAGTTCGTTGGTAGCGGTAAACACCGGGGAGCTGTTTTTT. This gives the protein CASSLVAVNTGELFF. This rearrangement joins TRBV7-9 to TRBJ2-2; the D gene is possibly TRBD2 (6 bases). The CDR3 is 15 amino acids. The V gene's germline CDR1 is SEHNR and CDR2 FQNEAQ (reference sequence). V gave up 9 bases and J gave up 2 bases, with 16 bases separating them.